These T cell receptor beta chains were read from a single sample in a study of cytomegalovirus exposure and HLA in healthy donors. TCRdb's copy holds only in-frame clones and misses some; the assay was immunoSEQ multiplex PCR. This sample carries 310,000 or so clones, 70% to 90% of them seen once, and the ten largest clones take about 2.3%. Sequenced input: PBMCs. These receptors came from a woman under 30 in good health and CMV-seronegative. Each CDR3 is given with its conserved first and last residue. The D gene is left open where the match is weak. A clone size is listed for some rows: how often the clone was seen (once, few, many), or a class if it is expanded.

TRBV10-3,-,TRBJ2-5,TRBD2,CAISDTTSGGWETQYF,TGTGCCATCAGTGATACGACTAGCGGGGGCTGGGAGACCCAGTACTTC
TRBV30,-,TRBJ1-2,-,CAWSVGRGYGYTF,TGTGCCTGGAGTGTGGGCAGGGGCTATGGCTACACCTTC
TRBV10-1,-,TRBJ2-1,-,CASSSPGSRGYNEQFF,TGCGCCAGCAGTAGTCCGGGATCCCGAGGTTACAATGAGCAGTTCTTC
TRBV10-2,-,TRBJ2-3,TRBD2,CASSESFGAGGTDTQYF,TGCGCCAGCAGTGAGTCGTTTGGAGCGGGGGGCACAGATACGCAGTATTTT
TRBV5-1,-,TRBJ2-7,-,CASSLASGFDEQYF,TGCGCCAGCAGCTTGGCCTCGGGGTTCGACGAGCAGTACTTC
TRBV19,-,TRBJ2-3,-,CASSIGRGDTQYF,TGTGCCAGTAGTATAGGGAGAGGAGATACGCAGTATTTT
TRBV10-2,-,TRBJ1-1,TRBD1,CASSELETGVTEAFF,TGCGCCAGCAGTGAGTTGGAGACAGGGGTCACTGAAGCTTTCTTT
TRBV6-1,-,TRBJ2-2,-,CASSPEGGNTGELFF,TGTGCCAGCAGTCCCGAAGGGGGGAACACCGGGGAGCTGTTTTTT
TRBV4-1,few,TRBJ2-6,TRBD1,CASSPILARDRGPGANVLTF,TGCGCCAGCAGCCCGATACTAGCCCGGGACAGGGGTCCTGGGGCCAACGTCCTGACTTTC
TRBV30,-,TRBJ2-3,-,CAWGGANTPDTQYF,TGTGCCTGGGGGGGGGCTAACACACCAGATACGCAGTATTTT
TRBV2,-,TRBJ2-2,TRBD2,CASKGLAGDYTGELFF,TGTGCCAGCAAGGGACTAGCGGGGGATTACACCGGGGAGCTGTTTTTT
TRBV7-8,-,TRBJ2-7,-,CASSLGLDNPSREQYF,TGTGCCAGCAGCTTAGGGTTAGATAATCCTTCACGGGAGCAGTACTTC
TRBV16,-,TRBJ1-2,-,CASNGQNYYGYTF,TGTGCCAGCAACGGACAGAACTACTATGGCTACACCTTC
TRBV5-5,-,TRBJ1-4,-,CASSPAGPAFEKLFF,TGTGCCAGCAGCCCCGCGGGACCCGCTTTTGAAAAACTGTTTTTT
TRBV5-1,-,TRBJ2-1,TRBD2,CASSLEGLAGGSSYNEQFF,TGCGCCAGCAGCTTGGAGGGACTAGCGGGGGGGAGCTCCTACAATGAGCAGTTCTTC
TRBV27,-,TRBJ1-6,TRBD1,CASSLTGAGGSYNSPLHF,TGTGCCAGCAGTTTAACAGGGGCGGGTGGCTCCTATAATTCACCCCTCCACTTT
TRBV27,-,TRBJ2-3,TRBD2,CASSLSVRAGGIPDTQYF,TGTGCCAGCAGTTTATCGGTCCGAGCGGGGGGGATCCCAGATACGCAGTATTTT
TRBV30,-,TRBJ1-5,-,CAWSHGGRQPQHF,TGTGCCTGGAGTCACGGGGGACGCCAGCCCCAGCATTTT
TRBV11-2,-,TRBJ1-2,-,CASSPGLPGPNYGYTF,TGTGCCAGCAGCCCGGGACTTCCAGGCCCCAACTATGGCTACACCTTC
TRBV5-1,-,TRBJ2-5,TRBD1,CASSSGQLETQYF,TGCGCCAGCAGCTCGGGACAGTTAGAGACCCAGTACTTC
TRBV6-1,-,TRBJ1-1,TRBD1,CASSQGAGTEAFF,TGTGCCAGCAGTCAGGGGGCAGGCACTGAAGCTTTCTTT
TRBV2,-,TRBJ1-2,-,CATPGTYGYTF,TGTGCCACCCCTGGGACTTATGGCTACACCTTC
TRBV4-2,-,TRBJ1-4,-,CASRLSQGEAEKLFF,TGTGCCAGCAGACTTAGCCAGGGTGAAGCCGAAAAACTGTTTTTT
TRBV5-8,-,TRBJ1-3,-,CASSSRGGRPGNTIYF,TGTGCCAGCAGCTCGAGAGGGGGTAGGCCTGGAAACACCATATATTTT
TRBV6-1,-,TRBJ2-3,TRBD1,CASSGQGSTDTQYF,TGTGCCAGCAGTGGACAGGGGAGCACAGATACGCAGTATTTT
TRBV19,once,TRBJ1-2,-,CASRATNYGYTF,TGTGCCAGTAGGGCCACTAACTATGGCTACACCTTC
TRBV6-5,-,TRBJ1-1,TRBD1,CASGGTGGTEAFF,TGTGCCAGCGGGGGGACAGGCGGCACTGAAGCTTTCTTT
TRBV5-6,few,TRBJ1-4,-,CASSDTLQGNEKLFF,TGTGCCAGCAGCGATACCCTGCAGGGTAATGAAAAACTGTTTTTT
TRBV6-5,-,TRBJ2-7,-,CASSYSGGKEQYF,TGTGCCAGCAGTTACTCAGGGGGTAAGGAGCAGTACTTC
TRBV10-1,-,TRBJ2-7,-,CASSESTSSGIEQYF,TGCGCCAGCAGTGAGTCGACGTCCTCCGGGATCGAGCAGTACTTC
TRBV29-1,few,TRBJ1-2,-,CSAGLVGYGYTF,TGCAGCGCAGGGTTGGTGGGCTATGGCTACACCTTC
TRBV5-1,few,TRBJ1-4,TRBD1,CASSENRGGEKLFF,TGCGCCAGCAGCGAGAACAGGGGAGGCGAAAAACTGTTTTTT
TRBV6-5,-,TRBJ2-7,TRBD1,CASSYGTGPYEQYF,TGTGCCAGCAGTTACGGGACAGGGCCCTACGAGCAGTACTTC
TRBV19,few,TRBJ1-5,TRBD1,CASSVGQGVHQPQHF,TGTGCCAGTAGTGTGGGACAGGGTGTCCATCAGCCCCAGCATTTT
TRBV10-2,-,TRBJ1-2,TRBD1,CASLVPGQGAYGYTF,TGCGCCAGCCTTGTTCCGGGACAGGGGGCCTATGGCTACACCTTC
TRBV15,-,TRBJ1-3,-,CATSREPTVSGNTIYF,TGTGCCACCAGCAGAGAGCCCACAGTTTCTGGAAACACCATATATTTT
TRBV18,-,TRBJ2-2,TRBD1,CASSPTGTGSTGELFF,TGTGCCAGCTCACCAACTGGGACAGGGTCCACCGGGGAGCTGTTTTTT
TRBV5-1,-,TRBJ2-5,TRBD1,CASSFGDRAETQYF,TGCGCCAGCAGCTTCGGGGACAGGGCCGAGACCCAGTACTTC
TRBV10-3,-,TRBJ2-7,-,CASRVSRDTSSYEQYF,TGTGCCTCTCGGGTTAGCCGGGACACGAGCTCCTACGAGCAGTACTTC
TRBV15,-,TRBJ2-2,TRBD1,CATSRAGTGYPGELFF,TGTGCCACCAGCAGGGCCGGGACAGGGTATCCCGGGGAGCTGTTTTTT
TRBV6-5,-,TRBJ2-1,-,CASGRTVYEQFF,TGTGCCAGCGGACGGACAGTCTATGAGCAGTTCTTC
TRBV30,-,TRBJ2-7,TRBD1,CACQGQQLEQYF,TGTGCCTGCCAGGGACAGCAACTGGAGCAGTACTTC